The TCR beta chain under discussion was sequenced for a study of T cells in Graves' hyperthyroidism and ophthalmopathy (dated by TCRdb to the late 2010s). Background on the whole study: Peripheral blood was collected at initial diagnosis, before any treatment. TCR V-J signatures able to tell the groups apart were searched for in a discovery cohort of some 97 patients, of whom more than 40 had Graves' ophthalmopathy and about 60 had stable Graves' hyperthyroidism. Whether ophthalmopathy could be predicted prospectively was tested in an independent validation cohort made up of some 20 hyperthyroidism patients plus 17 patients who later progressed to ophthalmopathy. The approximately 98 discovery patients were randomly divided into training and test sets at a 7:3 ratio. Thyroid tissue and blood T-cell repertoires from about 6 Graves' hyperthyroidism patients were also compared in the study. After sampling, hyperthyroidism patients received methimazole starting at 30 mg daily, and ophthalmopathy patients received high-dose intravenous methylprednisolone. TCR Vbeta CDR3 sequencing of 120 to 150 peripheral blood samples (over 40 ophthalmopathy, roughly 72 hyperthyroidism and roughly 17 progressor patients) is reported in the paper. What the research found in general, with its limitations: Sample size was not statistically predetermined, and blinding of investigators to group allocation was not performed. Most expanded thyroid clonotypes (frequency above 0.001) were also detected in blood, suggesting blood repertoires may reflect thyroid immune responses. In validation, progression to ophthalmopathy was predicted by the model with roughly 69% sensitivity and approximately 78% specificity, a median of roughly 6.4 months before onset. A 13 V-J signature model separated ophthalmopathy from stable hyperthyroidism, with roughly 88% sensitivity and approximately 81% specificity in cross-validation and 80%/75% in testing.

In the ophthalmopathy patients, disease was moderately to severely active, with a Clinical Activity Score of 3 or more, a NOSPECS grade of 4 or more, and a duration of less than 3 months. Any patient with an uncontrolled infection, another autoimmune disease, pregnancy or lactation was excluded. Diagnoses were based on clinical symptoms, serum thyroxine and TRAb, thyroid ultrasound and orbital computed tomography. PBMCs were separated from roughly 10 ml of fresh peripheral blood using Ficoll-Paque density gradient centrifugation. Total RNA was extracted with Trizol reagent, and quality was checked on an Agilent 2100 Bioanalyzer. TCR beta CDR3 regions were amplified from RNA transcripts. The first round of RT-PCR for the TCR CDR3 was performed with the HTBI primer set and the Qiagen OneStep RT-PCR kit. Libraries were constructed in a second round of multiplex PCR, after which size selection and purification were carried out. Paired-end sequencing of the libraries was performed with 100 bp reads on an Illumina HiSeq2000. Per the authors' processing: SOAPnuke was used to process the raw data, with reads discarded if the reads contained adapters or uncalled bases, had a mean Phred below 15, or lacked an exact constant-primer or identifier match. High-quality paired reads were merged using COPE v1.2.5, and each unique nucleotide sequence was defined as a clonotype. Clonotypes were aligned to IMGT TRBV, TRBD and TRBJ reference segments using MiTCR v1.1. Only V-J combinations with frequency above 0.0001, covering 99% to 99.2% of repertoires, were analysed. The TCS score was defined as F50 (clonal expansion) divided by E x V (chaos), with BLOSUM62-based TCRdist calculated between CDR3 peptides within each V-J. Welch's t-statistics and random forest reduced some 510 V-J features to 13, which were used in a naive Bayes classifier (R e1071). The public reads were run again by TCRdb, first through fastp at Q25 and then through MiXCR, and only productive beta chains were kept. Each entry is one CDR3 protein sequence, shown with its most common DNA and genes. In this record, the V and J calls reflect TCRdb's handling and not the investigators' own analysis. Counted in this sample were approximately 690,000 distinct CDR3 sequences; approximately 14% of them appeared once. Around 13% of the sample is held by the ten biggest clonotypes.

Comment on this clonotype: The antigen it recognizes is unknown. Base qualities are not provided; no much larger clone lies one nucleotide away.

V trim: 7 bases; J trim: 8 bases; unmatched bases: 6. From the cysteine up to the phenylalanine, the CDR3 has a length of 13 residues. The only DNA kept is the CDR3, 39 bases in frame from the first base. CDR1 and CDR2, per the germline V gene, are SNHLY and FYNNEI. The receptor chain draws on TRBV2 and TRBJ2-1; a stretch of 9 junction bases matches TRBD2. Sequencing was done on a sample of blood. The sequence was obtained from a woman aged 45 to 65 with Graves' ophthalmopathy. The nucleotide sequence reads TGTGCCAGCACCCTTAGCGGGAGCTATGAGCAGTTCTTC. The translation is CASTLSGSYEQFF. The CDR3, completed at both ends by the reference TRBV2 and TRBJ2-1 genes, gives the full variable domain EPEVTQTPSHQVTQMGQEVILRCVPISNHLYFYWYRQILGQKVEFLVSFYNNEISEKSEIFDDQFSVERPDGSNFTLKIRSTKLEDSAMYFCASTLSGSYEQFFGPGTRLTVL.